A selection of T cell receptor beta chains follows, all from one sample in a study of T cells after yellow fever vaccination. TCRdb independently ran MiXCR on the 5' RACE reads; one entry per CDR3 protein. The sample consists of around 360,000 distinct CDR3 sequences, around 10% of them appearing once. Sequences were derived from PBMCs, sampled on the day of the first yellow fever vaccination. The origin of the receptors is a man in his late teens or twenties who received the YFV17D yellow fever vaccine. The CDR3 runs from the conserved cysteine through the conserved F or W. The order of the fields is D gene, CDR3 length, clone size, V gene, J gene, CDR3 DNA, CDR3 protein. The D gene is left open where the match is weak. A clone size is listed for some rows: how often the clone was seen (once, few, many), or a class if it is expanded.

D gene: TRBD2
CDR3 length: 18
clone size: .
V gene: TRBV5-6
J gene: TRBJ2-1
CDR3 DNA: TGTGCCAGCAGCTTGGATGTCCCTGGCGGGGGCTCCTACAATGAGCAGTTCTTC
CDR3 protein: CASSLDVPGGGSYNEQFF

D gene: .
CDR3 length: 14
clone size: few
V gene: TRBV5-1
J gene: TRBJ1-1
CDR3 DNA: TGCGCCAGCAGCTTGGGCTCCGGGGTATCTGAAGCTTTCTTT
CDR3 protein: CASSLGSGVSEAFF

D gene: .
CDR3 length: 13
clone size: few
V gene: TRBV6-6
J gene: TRBJ1-5
CDR3 DNA: TGTGCCAGCAGCCCCGGATGGCGGGGGCCCCAGCATTTT
CDR3 protein: CASSPGWRGPQHF

D gene: .
CDR3 length: 15
clone size: .
V gene: TRBV19
J gene: TRBJ2-7
CDR3 DNA: TGTGCCAGTAGTGCCCAGAGTCGGGACCCCTACGAGCAGTACTTC
CDR3 protein: CASSAQSRDPYEQYF

D gene: TRBD2
CDR3 length: 15
clone size: few
V gene: TRBV6-2/TRBV6-3
J gene: TRBJ2-3
CDR3 DNA: TGTGCCAGCAGTACCCTAGCGGGGGTAGAAGATACGCAGTATTTT
CDR3 protein: CASSTLAGVEDTQYF

D gene: .
CDR3 length: 15
clone size: few
V gene: TRBV7-9
J gene: TRBJ2-7
CDR3 DNA: TGTGCCAGCAGCTCTTCAGGTCCCCTTCCCTACGAGCAGTACTTC
CDR3 protein: CASSSSGPLPYEQYF

D gene: .
CDR3 length: 17
clone size: few
V gene: TRBV7-9
J gene: TRBJ1-1
CDR3 DNA: TGTGCCAGCACATATACTGCGGGGGGGGGTTGGAACACTGAAGCTTTCTTT
CDR3 protein: CASTYTAGGGWNTEAFF

D gene: .
CDR3 length: 15
clone size: .
V gene: TRBV27
J gene: TRBJ2-7
CDR3 DNA: TGTGCCAGCAGGATCACAGGGTCGTTCACCTACGAGCAGTACTTC
CDR3 protein: CASRITGSFTYEQYF

D gene: TRBD1
CDR3 length: 17
clone size: .
V gene: TRBV7-9
J gene: TRBJ1-4
CDR3 DNA: TGTGCCAGCAGCTTCGGACAGGGGCGAGGGTCTAATGAAAAACTGTTTTTT
CDR3 protein: CASSFGQGRGSNEKLFF

D gene: TRBD2
CDR3 length: 15
clone size: few
V gene: TRBV6-1
J gene: TRBJ2-1
CDR3 DNA: TGTGCCAGTACTTCAGCGGGGGGGCCTTACAATGAGCAGTTCTTC
CDR3 protein: CASTSAGGPYNEQFF

D gene: .
CDR3 length: 14
clone size: .
V gene: TRBV6-1
J gene: TRBJ2-5
CDR3 DNA: TGTGCCAGCAGATCCGGGGGCTTCCAAGAGACCCAGTACTTC
CDR3 protein: CASRSGGFQETQYF

D gene: TRBD1
CDR3 length: 13
clone size: .
V gene: TRBV9
J gene: TRBJ1-1
CDR3 DNA: TGTGCCAGCAGCACAGGACAGGGCCCTGAAGCTTTCTTT
CDR3 protein: CASSTGQGPEAFF

D gene: .
CDR3 length: 13
clone size: few
V gene: TRBV20-1
J gene: TRBJ1-2
CDR3 DNA: TGCAGTGCCTCCAGGGAACTTAACTATGGCTACACCTTC
CDR3 protein: CSASRELNYGYTF